The clone carrying this T cell receptor (beta chain) showed up many times. The antigen remains unidentified. Building of the TCR beta libraries involved iRepertoire HTBI primers and Arm-PCR of CDR3 regions. TCRdb reanalysed the multiplex PCR reads using MiXCR and keeps one entry per CDR3 protein. This table has fewer than 550,000 distinct CDR3 sequences, 15% to 20% appearing once. The data were taken from a study of regulatory T cells in long-lasting Graves disease. Study findings and constraints: Persistent disease was characterized by preferential usage of TRBV28, TRBJ1-2 and TRBJ2-5.

V was cut by 4 bases and J by 5 bases, with 25 bases left in between. Germline V lookup: CDR1 SGHRS, CDR2 YFSETQ. CDR3 length: 17 amino acids. Time point noted: newly diagnosed GD, antithyroid drugs for less than 3 months. The TCR library was made from RNA that had been extracted from PBMCs in TRIzol. Graves' disease was diagnosed by American Thyroid Association guidelines. These data are also associated with another study on T cells in Graves' hyperthyroidism and ophthalmopathy. This second study says: Uncontrolled infection, other autoimmune disease, pregnancy or lactation led to exclusion. HTBI primers were the set used in a first-round RT-PCR of the TCR CDR3.

This receptor was identified in a woman younger than 30 with Graves disease. The chain is built from TRBV5-1 and TRBJ2-7, with D tentatively TRBD2 (5 bases). The starting material was peripheral blood mononuclear cells (PBMCs), obtained at new diagnosis, from a patient treated with antithyroid drugs. In DNA form, the CDR3 reads TGCGCCAGCAGCCCCCGCCCAGGCGGGCGGTCCCTCCACGAGCAGTACTTC. Translation: CASSPRPGGRSLHEQYF.